This paragraph covers one T cell receptor (beta chain) sequence. Its antigen is not identified. This record belongs to a study of cytomegalovirus exposure and HLA in healthy donors. General observations from the study: TCR beta chains numbering more than 150 were designated cytomegalovirus-associated. An observed cluster of highly shared sequence variants was recorded as a likely sequencing artifact.

At the time of sampling, donors were nominally healthy, though unrecorded immune exposures were likely. Unmatched junction bases numbered 9, after V lost 5 bases and J lost 0 bases. The CDR3 is 16 residues long. Germline V lookup: CDR1 KGHSH, CDR2 LQKENI. The PCR employed 60 Vbeta primers together with 13 Jbeta primers. Assay: immunoSEQ multiplex PCR; the TCRdb copy retains only in-frame clones and omits some. This table has around 190,000 clones, 81% appearing once. The rearrangement joins TRBV18 to TRBJ1-1; 7 bases line up with TRBD1. This sequence was found in a man younger than 35 in good health and CMV-seronegative. The sample comprised PBMCs. This chain's CDR3 is CASSANAGGVNTEAFF. The CDR3, as DNA: TGTGCCAGCTCAGCTAACGCAGGGGGAGTGAACACTGAAGCTTTCTTT.